These 29 T cell receptor beta chains share one sample of origin, sequenced in a study of beta chain features in type 1 diabetes. Sequenced material consisted of expressed TCRB transcripts (all of the isolated RNA was reverse transcribed). The method was immunoSEQ multiplex PCR; TCRdb's version includes in-frame clones alone and lacks a portion of them. The table lists around 300,000 clones, 7.5% to 9.5% of them singletons. Material: central memory CD4+ T cells from blood. These TCRs come from a young woman in good health.

The chain has TRBV7-2 and TRBJ2-5, with 8 bases fitting TRBD2. Germline V gene sequence: CDR1 SGHTA, CDR2 FQGNSA. V was clipped by 3 bases and J by 5 bases; unmatched bases: 11. The CDR3 is 16 residues long. The CDR3 DNA reads TGTGCCAGCAGCTTGACAGACAGCGGGGGAGGGGAGACCCAGTACTTC. Translated: CASSLTDSGGGETQYF. Combining the CDR3 with reference TRBV7-2 and TRBJ2-5 gives the whole variable domain GAGVSQSPSNKVTEKGKDVELRCDPISGHTALYWYRQSLGQGLEFLIYFQGNSAPDKSGLPSDRFSAERTGGSVSTLTIQRTQQEDSAVYLCASSLTDSGGGETQYFGPGTRLLVL.

This clone turned up a few times. The chain employs TRBV18 and TRBJ2-3; 9 bases are a match to TRBD1. The V gene's germline CDR1 is KGHSH and CDR2 LQKENI. V dropped 6 bases and J dropped 3; count of bases not matched to a gene: 4. CDR3 length: 14 residues. CDR3 DNA: TGTGCCAGCTCGGGGACAGGGACGACAGATACGCAGTATTTT. This sequence encodes CASSGTGTTDTQYF. The variable domain in full, completed from reference TRBV18 and TRBJ2-3, reads NAGVMQNPRHLVRRRGQEARLRCSPMKGHSHVYWYRQLPEEGLKFMVYLQKENIIDESGMPKERFSAEFPKEGPSILRIQQVVRGDSAAYFCASSGTGTTDTQYFGPGTRLTVL.

This clone was counted at least ten times. V and J are TRBV11-3 and TRBJ2-3, with 11 bases that match TRBD2. Germline V gene data show CDR1 as SGHNT and CDR2 as YENEEA. The CDR3 has 14 residues. The ends lost 3 bases at V and 5 bases at J; junction bases unmatched: 1. CDR3 loop: CASSFGLAGDTQYF. The CDR3 coding sequence is TGTGCCAGCAGCTTTGGACTAGCGGGAGATACGCAGTATTTT.

This clone was picked up many times. The chain combines TRBV29-1 with TRBJ1-5, with D perhaps TRBD1 (5 bases). V was shortened by 7 bases and J by 4 bases, with 14 bases between the two germline ends. The CDR3 is 13 residues long. CDR1 and CDR2 from the germline V gene are SQVTM and ANQGSEA. This CDR3 is CSALTGGNQPQHF. CDR3 bases: TGCAGCGCGCTTACAGGTGGGAATCAGCCCCAGCATTTT. The variable domain in full, with the rest retrieved from reference TRBV29-1 and TRBJ1-5, is SAVISQKPSRDICQRGTSLTIQCQVDSQVTMMFWYRQQPGQSLTLIATANQGSEATYESGFVIDKFPISRPNLTFSTLTVSNMSPEDSSIYLCSALTGGNQPQHFGDGTRLSIL.

The V call is TRBV7-2, the J call TRBJ2-2, with D perhaps matching TRBD1 (6 bases). Between the trimmed V and J ends, which lost 6 bases and 0 bases, there was a span of 11 bases. Germline V gene lookup returns CDR1 SGHTA and CDR2 FQGNSA. The CDR3 is made up of 15 amino acids. The CDR3 here is CASRLQGTNTGELFF. The CDR3 DNA sequence: TGTGCCAGCAGACTACAGGGCACGAACACCGGGGAGCTGTTTTTT.

This clone was counted a few times. The V gene is TRBV6-6, the J gene TRBJ2-2, with TRBD1 identical over 7 bases. Germline V lookup: CDR1 MNHNY, CDR2 SVGAGI (reference sequence). The CDR3 loop spans 15 amino acids. The V segment lost 4 bases and the J segment 2 bases; nucleotides outside the gene matches: 4. The CDR3 region has the DNA TGTGCCAGCAGTTCAACAGGGGCTAACACCGGGGAGCTGTTTTTT. Encoded protein: CASSSTGANTGELFF.

This clone was counted only a few times. The chain is built from TRBV10-3 and TRBJ2-1, with TRBD2 identical over 7 bases. Germline V gene lookup returns CDR1 ENHRY and CDR2 SYGVKD. There are 14 residues in the CDR3. V dropped 3 bases and J dropped 9; count of bases not matched to a gene: 8. CDR3 sequence (DNA): TGTGCCATCAGTGACCACGGGACTACCGGTGAGCAGTTCTTC. Its translation: CAISDHGTTGEQFF.

The gene calls are TRBV5-4 and TRBJ1-4; D remains unclear. The V gene's germline CDR1 is SGHNT and CDR2 YYREEE (reference sequence). The CDR3 spans 13 residues. Trimming removed 0 bases from V and 6 bases from J, with 6 bases in between. This CDR3 reads CASSLVPDEKLFF. Here the CDR3 DNA reads TGTGCCAGCAGCTTGGTCCCGGATGAAAAACTGTTTTTT.

The chain couples TRBV18 to TRBJ2-1; 11 bases fit TRBD2. V lost 3 bases and J lost 6; bases outside the gene matches: 7. This CDR3 region has 16 residues. The germline gives CDR1 KGHSH, CDR2 LQKENI. The DNA for the CDR3 is TGTGCCAGCTCACCGCCTAGCGGGGGGACGGGCAATGAGCAGTTCTTC. It translates to CASSPPSGGTGNEQFF.

This clone has just a few counts. This rearrangement joins TRBV9 to TRBJ2-3; 11 bases align to TRBD2. Germline values: CDR1 SGDLS, CDR2 YYNGEE. With V trimmed by 4 bases and J by 0 bases, 16 bases remained unmatched. The CDR3 has 20 residues. This CDR3 reads CASSLGWPSGGLASTDTQYF. In DNA, the CDR3 is TGTGCCAGCAGCCTAGGGTGGCCTAGCGGGGGGCTCGCTAGCACAGATACGCAGTATTTT.

This clone was observed a single time. At one end, the junction sequence differs from germline, possibly due to a read error. The rearrangement links TRBV4-2 to TRBJ1-5; 10 positions agree with TRBD1. The CDR3 covers 14 residues. Germline V gene data show CDR1 as LGHNA and CDR2 as YNFKEQ. The CDR3 nucleotides read TGTGCCTGCAGCCCCGGGACAGGGGTTCAGCCCCAGCATTTT. Residues: CACSPGTGVQPQHF.

On this clone: Other DNA sequences in this specimen translate into the identical CDR3. The chain combines TRBV7-9 with TRBJ2-3; 7 positions match TRBD2. Germline V lookup: CDR1 SEHNR, CDR2 FQNEAQ (reference sequence). This CDR3 spans 14 amino acids. V lost 3 bases to trimming and J lost 0 bases; unmatched junction nucleotides: 0. The CDR3 bases are TGTGCCAGCAGCTTGGGACTAAGCACAGATACGCAGTATTTT. Translating it yields CASSLGLSTDTQYF.

This clone has just a few counts. The chain links TRBV28 to TRBJ1-5, with a weak D call TRBD1 (5 bases). Per germline, CDR1 MDHEN and CDR2 SYDVKM. Trimming cost V 5 bases and J 0 bases, with 11 bases left between them. CDR3 size: 15 residues. CDR3 sequence: CASSRGGDSNQPQHF. DNA of the CDR3: TGTGCCAGCAGTAGGGGAGGGGATAGCAATCAGCCCCAGCATTTT.

The table lists this clone with a few counts. The chain joins TRBV19 to TRBJ2-3, with D perhaps matching TRBD2 (5 bases). Trimming took 9 bases from V and 4 from J, leaving 8 bases between them. This CDR3 is built from 11 residues. Per germline, CDR1 LNHDA and CDR2 SQIVND (reference sequence). DNA for the CDR3: TGTGCCAGCGCACTAGCAGATACGCAGTATTTT. As protein: CASALADTQYF.

This clone turned up a few times. The chain links TRBV10-3 to TRBJ1-5; a possible D gene is TRBD1 (5 bases). Germline lookup yields CDR1 ENHRY and CDR2 SYGVKD. The CDR3 length is 13 residues. Trimming took off 11 bases at V and 3 bases at J, with 14 bases between the two ends. Here the CDR3 reads CAGSDSANQPQHF. CDR3 sequence (DNA): TGTGCCGGGTCAGACAGTGCCAATCAGCCCCAGCATTTT.

The rearrangement joins TRBV10-3 to TRBJ2-6; 10 bases are shared with TRBD1. This CDR3 is built from 16 residues. CDR1 is ENHRY, CDR2 SYGVKD, per germline. The junction had 8 bases not matched to a gene; V was cut back by 8 bases and J by 4 bases. CDR3 residues: CAILRTGGTGANVLTF. The CDR3 DNA reads TGTGCCATCCTCCGGACAGGGGGAACCGGGGCCAACGTCCTGACTTTC.

The chain is built from TRBV5-1 and TRBJ2-7; 9 nucleotides match TRBD2. V lost 7 bases, J lost 6 bases, and 8 bases stayed unmatched. The germline V gene has CDR1 SGHRS and CDR2 YFSETQ. The CDR3 has 13 residues. This chain's CDR3 is CASRGRGPSEQYV. The CDR3 coding sequence is TGCGCCAGCCGCGGGAGGGGGCCTTCCGAGCAGTACGTC.

The V gene is TRBV29-1, the J gene TRBJ1-1; maybe TRBD1 (6 bases). This CDR3 is 13 amino acids long. Germline CDR1 is SQVTM and CDR2 is ANQGSEA. The V end was cut by 2 bases, the J end by 5 bases, with 12 bases between. The CDR3 sequence is CSVEKQGLTEAFF. Written as DNA, the CDR3 is TGCAGCGTTGAAAAACAGGGACTGACTGAAGCTTTCTTT.

The chain is built from TRBV5-4 and TRBJ1-6; D is unclear. The CDR3 is made up of 13 amino acids. CDR1 SGHNT and CDR2 YYREEE come from the germline V gene (reference sequence). The V end was cut by 0 bases, the J end by 7 bases, with 5 bases between. The CDR3 DNA follows: TGTGCCAGCAGCTTGGACGGCAATTCACCCCTCCACTTT. Amino acids: CASSLDGNSPLHF.

J is TRBJ1-4 and V is TRBV6-5; D possibly corresponds to TRBD1 (5 bases). This CDR3 spans 15 amino acids. Germline V gene lookup returns CDR1 MNHEY and CDR2 SVGAGI. V was clipped by 0 bases and J by 5 bases, with 10 bases between them. DNA of the CDR3: TGTGCCAGCAGTTACTCCCCGGGGGGGAATGAAAAACTGTTTTTT. This codes for CASSYSPGGNEKLFF.

The genes are TRBV29-1 and TRBJ1-1; D ambiguous. Germline V gene data show CDR1 as SQVTM and CDR2 as ANQGSEA. The CDR3 covers 15 residues. Trimming took off 3 bases at V and 0 bases at J, with 14 bases between the two ends. Here the CDR3 DNA reads TGCAGCGTTGAGCCTAGACAAGGGTTGAACACTGAAGCTTTCTTT. This sequence encodes CSVEPRQGLNTEAFF.

This clone was seen more than once but under ten times. The chain is built from TRBV10-3 and TRBJ2-4; TRBD2 might be the D (5 bases). Trimming pared 4 bases from V and 0 bases from J, leaving 7 bases between. The germline V gene encodes CDR1 ENHRY and CDR2 SYGVKD. The CDR3 is made up of 14 amino acids. The CDR3 protein is CAISVGLAKNIQYF. CDR3 in DNA: TGTGCCATCAGTGTCGGACTAGCCAAAAACATTCAGTACTTC.

V is TRBV27 and J is TRBJ2-1, with D possibly being TRBD1 (6 bases). Trimming cost V 2 bases and J 4 bases, with 12 bases left between them. CDR1 and CDR2 from the germline V gene are MNHEY and SMNVEV (reference sequence). The CDR3 consists of 15 residues. The CDR3 region has the DNA TGTGCCAGCAGTTTACGCCAGGGGCCATACAATGAGCAGTTCTTC. Protein sequence: CASSLRQGPYNEQFF.

The chain employs TRBV6-1 and TRBJ2-7, with 9 nucleotides matching TRBD1. CDR3 length equals 17 residues. Losses at the gene ends were 4 bases for V and 3 bases for J; bases not matched to a gene: 13. In germline, CDR1 is MNHNS, CDR2 SASEGT. The CDR3 DNA sequence: TGTGCCAGCAGTGGCAGTCCGGGACAGGGAACCGGCTACGAGCAGTACGTC. Encoded protein: CASSGSPGQGTGYEQYV.

The chain joins TRBV9 to TRBJ2-2; TRBD1 matches 12 bases. The CDR3 has 16 amino acids. The V and J ends lost 5 bases and 4 bases, in that order; junction bases with no gene match: 6. Germline V gene sequence: CDR1 SGDLS, CDR2 YYNGEE. The CDR3 DNA reads TGTGCCAGCAGATATGGGACAGGGGGCTTCACCGGGGAGCTGTTTTTT. Amino acid sequence: CASRYGTGGFTGELFF.

Details on this clone: Just one base apart from a much larger clone, this may be a read error. The same CDR3 arises from other DNA sequences in this sample as well. The rearrangement uses TRBV7-2 and TRBJ1-2; TRBD1 might be the D (5 bases). The CDR3 is 13 residues long. Germline CDR1 SGHTA, CDR2 FQGNSA. V was trimmed by 1 base and J by 2 bases, leaving 5 bases between them. The chain's CDR3 is CASSLGQNYGYTF. In DNA, the CDR3 is TGTGCCAGCAGCTTAGGACAGAACTATGGCTACACCTTC.

The genes are TRBV7-6 and TRBJ1-2, with D possibly matching TRBD1 (6 bases). The CDR3 covers 14 residues. Between the trimmed V and J ends, which lost 5 bases and 4 bases, there was a span of 14 bases. Looked up from germline, CDR1 is SGHVS and CDR2 is FNYEAQ. The CDR3 DNA is TGTGCCAGCAGCCCAACAGGGCCGAGCTATGGCTACACCTTC. Translated: CASSPTGPSYGYTF.

The chain couples TRBV7-9 to TRBJ1-1; D ambiguous. The CDR3 runs 13 residues. CDR1 is SEHNR and CDR2 is FQNEAQ in the germline V gene (reference sequence). Trimming stripped 5 bases from V and 10 bases from J, with 17 bases between. CDR3 nucleotides: TGTGCCAGCAGCCCCACCGGGAGGCCCTCAGCTTTCTTT. Amino acid sequence: CASSPTGRPSAFF.

This clone was seen a few times. V usage is TRBV29-1 and J usage is TRBJ1-4; D may be TRBD1 (5 bases). CDR1 is SQVTM and CDR2 is ANQGSEA in the germline V gene. There are 13 residues in the CDR3. Trimming shortened V by 5 bases and J by 8 bases, and 15 bases separated the two germline ends. This CDR3 reads CSVTEGKVEKLFF. In nucleotides, the CDR3 is TGCAGCGTTACCGAGGGGAAAGTCGAAAAACTGTTTTTT.